Each of the 17 T cell receptor beta chains below was sequenced from the same sample in a study of blood T cell repertoires in COVID-19. The repertoire was sequenced with immunoSEQ multiplex PCR; TCRdb's copy has only in-frame clones and lacks some. The data contain 180,000 or so clones, 88% of them singletons. Sequences were obtained from peripheral blood. The receptors here all came from a woman aged 25 to 45 with acute or convalescent COVID-19.

This chain links TRBV9 with TRBJ2-1; D might be TRBD1 (5 bases). CDR3 length equals 15 residues. Trimming stripped 0 bases from V and 0 bases from J, with 7 bases between. Germline CDR1 is SGDLS and CDR2 is YYNGEE. The CDR3 nucleotides are TGTGCCAGCAGCGTAGCAGGGCCCTCCTACAATGAGCAGTTCTTC. Protein: CASSVAGPSYNEQFF. Looking up the rest from reference TRBV9 and TRBJ2-1 gives the full variable domain: DSGVTQTPKHLITATGQRVTLRCSPRSGDLSVYWYQQSLDQGLQFLIQYYNGEERAKGNILERFSAQQFPDLHSELNLSSLELGDSALYFCASSVAGPSYNEQFFGPGTRLTVL.

The chain uses TRBV5-1 and TRBJ2-1, with 11 bases fitting TRBD2. CDR1 SGHRS and CDR2 YFSETQ come from the germline V gene. After removal of 4 bases from V and 8 bases from J, the junction contained 11 bases not matched to a gene. This CDR3 has 16 residues. The CDR3, as DNA: TGCGCCAGCAGCGCACATCTAGCGGGAGGTGTGGATGAGCAGTTCTTC. This encodes CASSAHLAGGVDEQFF.

V is TRBV28 and J is TRBJ2-6, with D unresolved. V was pared by 8 bases and J by 5 bases, with 4 bases between. CDR1 is MDHEN and CDR2 is SYDVKM in the germline V gene. The CDR3 loop spans 11 amino acids. The CDR3 sequence: CASGRANVLTF. The CDR3 DNA is TGTGCCAGCGGCCGGGCCAACGTCCTGACTTTC.

The CDR3 loop reads CASSSFYEQYF. The CDR3 DNA is TGTGCCAGCAGCTCCTTCTACGAGCAGTACTTC. The J gene is TRBJ2-7, the V gene TRBV5-5; D ambiguous. Germline V gene sequence: CDR1 SGHKS, CDR2 YYEKEE (reference sequence). V gave up 3 bases and J gave up 3 bases, with 4 bases separating them. The CDR3 has 11 amino acids. The whole variable domain, filled in from reference TRBV5-5 and TRBJ2-7, reads DAGVTQSPTHLIKTRGQQVTLRCSPISGHKSVSWYQQVLGQGPQFIFQYYEKEERGRGNFPDRFSARQFPNYSSELNVNALLLGDSALYLCASSSFYEQYFGPGTRLTVT.

V usage is TRBV27 and J usage is TRBJ2-3; weak D call: TRBD1 (5 bases). Deletions cut 1 base from V and 2 bases from J, with 10 bases between. The CDR3 totals 15 residues. The germline gives CDR1 MNHEY, CDR2 SMNVEV (reference sequence). CDR3 in amino acids: CASSLWVGDTDTQYF. CDR3 bases: TGTGCCAGCAGTTTATGGGTAGGGGACACAGATACGCAGTATTTT.

This clone has a single count. The chain is built from TRBV28 and TRBJ1-2; the D gene is possibly TRBD1 (5 bases). The ends were cut back, 4 bases at V and 0 bases at J, with 15 bases in the middle. Germline CDR1 and CDR2: MDHEN and SYDVKM. The length of the CDR3 is 16 residues. CDR3 DNA sequence: TGTGCCAGCAGTTCAACGCGACAGATTGCTAACTATGGCTACACCTTC. Residues: CASSSTRQIANYGYTF.

The CDR3 DNA reads TGTGCCAGCAGCAAAATCAGTGCGGGAGGGCCGCTGGGGGAGCAGTACTTC. The encoded protein is CASSKISAGGPLGEQYF. The chain couples TRBV21-1 to TRBJ2-7; the D segment call TRBD2 is taken from the table without a DNA check. TRBV21-1 is a listed pseudogene. This CDR3 contains 17 residues.

A word on this clone: One end of the junction is discordant with germline, which a read error may explain. V and J are TRBV7-2 and TRBJ2-1, with a tentative D call TRBD2 (6 bases). CDR1 SGHTA and CDR2 FQGNSA come from the germline V gene. CDR3 size: 12 residues. The CDR3 region has the DNA TGTGCCAGCAGCTTAGTGGGGGGTCTCGCGGTCTTC. It specifies CASSLVGGLAVF.

This sequence joins TRBV11-3 and TRBJ1-1; no definite D call. The CDR3 consists of 15 residues. The germline V and J ends were trimmed by 3 bases and 0 bases, with 11 bases remaining between them. Germline loops: CDR1 SGHNT, CDR2 YENEEA. CDR3 residues: CASSFRGTMNTEAFF. The CDR3 bases are TGTGCCAGCAGCTTTCGTGGCACCATGAACACTGAAGCTTTCTTT.

The chain employs TRBV18 and TRBJ2-7; D not certain. The CDR3 runs to 15 residues. Germline V lookup: CDR1 KGHSH, CDR2 LQKENI. Deletions cut 1 base from V and 3 bases from J, with 13 bases between. Here the CDR3 reads CASSPQSSESYEQYF. The CDR3 DNA reads TGTGCCAGCTCACCACAGTCGTCAGAAAGCTACGAGCAGTACTTC.

The chain recombines TRBV7-6 with TRBJ2-1; D perhaps matches TRBD1 (5 bases). Trimming cost V 2 bases and J 0 bases, with 17 bases left between them. CDR1 SGHVS and CDR2 FNYEAQ come from the germline V gene. The CDR3 extends over 18 amino acids. CDR3 protein: CASSLKGRALSSYNEQFF. As DNA, the CDR3 is TGTGCCAGCAGCTTAAAAGGCAGGGCCCTGAGCTCCTACAATGAGCAGTTCTTC.

The V call is TRBV29-1, the J call TRBJ2-3; 9 nucleotides agree with TRBD1. Looked up from germline, CDR1 is SQVTM and CDR2 is ANQGSEA. With 6 bases clipped from V and 2 bases from J, the junction kept 6 bases outside the gene matches. This CDR3 contains 14 residues. The DNA of the CDR3 is TGCAGCGTATACAGGGGGCATCCCACAGATACGCAGTATTTT. This codes for CSVYRGHPTDTQYF.

The V call is TRBV5-1, the J call TRBJ2-5; D not resolved. The CDR3 sequence is 14 residues long. Germline CDR1 and CDR2: SGHRS and YFSETQ. V gave up 0 bases and J gave up 5 bases, with 11 bases separating them. The CDR3 protein is CASSLAGQLETQYF. CDR3 nucleotides: TGCGCCAGCAGCTTGGCAGGTCAGCTGGAGACCCAGTACTTC.

The chain employs TRBV7-2 and TRBJ2-1; the D is unclear. This CDR3 region has 10 residues. Germline V lookup: CDR1 SGHTA, CDR2 FQGNSA. V lost 1 base and J lost 12, with 4 bases in between. The CDR3 sequence: CASSLVRQFF. In nucleotides, the CDR3 is TGTGCCAGCAGCTTAGTGAGGCAGTTCTTC.

V and J are TRBV7-6 and TRBJ2-1, with 11 bases aligning to TRBD2. CDR3 size: 17 residues. The V segment lost 5 bases and the J segment 0 bases; nucleotides outside the gene matches: 6. The germline V gene encodes CDR1 SGHVS and CDR2 FNYEAQ. CDR3: CASSLGTSGNSYNEQFF. The CDR3 DNA follows: TGTGCCAGCAGCCTCGGGACTAGCGGAAACTCCTACAATGAGCAGTTCTTC.

This chain joins TRBV14 and TRBJ1-5; 9 bases agree with TRBD1. V shed 3 bases, J shed 4 bases, and the junction held 1 base outside the gene matches. This CDR3 contains 14 residues. Germline V gives CDR1 SGHDN, CDR2 FVKESK. In nucleotides, the CDR3 is TGTGCCAGCAGCCACGGACAGGGGAATCAGCCCCAGCATTTT. Amino acid sequence: CASSHGQGNQPQHF.

CDR3 protein: CASSPTEYNEKLFF. The CDR3 DNA is TGTGCCAGCTCACCGACAGAATACAATGAAAAACTGTTTTTT. The V and J genes are TRBV18 and TRBJ1-4, with D tentatively TRBD1 (5 bases). CDR1 KGHSH and CDR2 LQKENI come from the germline V gene. CDR3 size: 14 residues. V was shortened by 3 bases and J by 5 bases, with 10 bases between the two germline ends.